This is a list of T cell receptor beta chains from one sample in a study of cytomegalovirus exposure and HLA in healthy donors. The table came from immunoSEQ multiplex PCR; TCRdb's copy has only in-frame clones and leaves some out. The table includes about 50,000 clones, nearly 85% detected once. Sequenced material: PBMCs. The receptors here all came from a young man in good health and CMV-seronegative. CDR3s include the opening cysteine and the closing phenylalanine or tryptophan. The order of the fields is V gene, J gene, CDR3 protein.

>TRBV11-3|TRBJ2-5
CASSLMGGGQETQYF
>TRBV5-8|TRBJ2-3
CASSLIPGRSTDTQYF
>TRBV29-1|TRBJ1-3
CSFTGTANSGNTIYF
>TRBV2|NA
CASRLQGSSYEQYF
>TRBV6-6|TRBJ2-7
CASRPGQGAREQYF
>TRBV7-2|TRBJ2-5
CASSLAASRGRETQYF
>TRBV27|TRBJ2-2
CASRRNRVNTGELFF
>TRBV4-2|TRBJ2-3
CASSRGLSTDTQYF
>TRBV7-9|TRBJ2-1
CASSSLGQLVDYNEQFF
>TRBV5-1|TRBJ2-1
CASSLEQGTYNEQFF
>TRBV27|TRBJ2-5
CASSLRGYGETQYF
>TRBV5-4|TRBJ1-3
CASSPSPISGNTIYF
>TRBV6-5|TRBJ2-3
CASSYGQGGTDTQYF
>TRBV19|TRBJ2-7
CASRNPGALAYEQYF
>TRBV5-1|TRBJ2-7
CASSRDRRTYEQYF
>TRBV14|TRBJ1-1
CASSLSIMAGSGNTEAFF
>TRBV4-2|TRBJ2-7
CASSHLLPGVGNNYEQYF
>TRBV11-1|TRBJ2-1
CASSPSGGSWQFF
>TRBV4-3|TRBJ2-2
CASSHNREAGELFF
>TRBV6-1|TRBJ1-2
CASSEGYRGLGVWYGYTF
>TRBV5-4|TRBJ1-1
CASSLGLSNTEAFF
>TRBV7-2|TRBJ1-2
CASSQDSGSGYTF
>TRBV7-2|TRBJ1-4
CASSLAFVQGVEKLFF
>TRBV7-9|TRBJ1-1
CASSFSTLLPGGASTEAFF
>TRBV19|TRBJ2-3
CASSVGLAGGGVADTQYF
>TRBV7-2|TRBJ2-5
CASSLGGTGKETQYF
>TRBV4-1|TRBJ2-7
CASSQGLAVSYEQYF
>TRBV5-1|TRBJ1-1
CASSLGTGAMNTEAFF
>TRBV25-1|TRBJ2-7
CASSDAGTYEQYF
>TRBV11-2|TRBJ2-3
CASSPAGGWADTQYF
>TRBV2|TRBJ2-1
CASSDGGRAPFF
>TRBV10-3|TRBJ2-2
CAIRPDGLNTGELFF
>TRBV18|TRBJ2-1
CASSPPSAVQGFF
>TRBV6-1|TRBJ2-7
CASGYRGYEQYF
>TRBV6-5|TRBJ2-2
CASSYRSSGGTGELFF
>TRBV25-1|TRBJ1-1
CASSAGTGWYTEAFF
>TRBV28|TRBJ2-5
CASSLLETQYF
>TRBV4-2|TRBJ2-7
CASSQGPGQGRNEQYF
>TRBV7-2|TRBJ2-3
CASSTGPSGVGTDTQYF
>TRBV7-2|TRBJ1-5
CASSSNRGRAQPQHF
>TRBV5-1|TRBJ1-3
CASSQQDSGNTIYF
>TRBV10-3|TRBJ1-1
CAIKTTGNTEAFF
>TRBV7-8|TRBJ2-7
CASRWDRGSYEQYF
>TRBV28|TRBJ1-5
CATSRNDGGSQPQHF
>TRBV5-6|TRBJ1-1
CASGPGTNILGAFF
>TRBV13|TRBJ1-5
CASSRGGAGQPQHF
>TRBV18|TRBJ2-7
CASSRQDSYEQYF
>TRBV5-1|NA
CASSPTGYEQYF
>TRBV7-9|TRBJ2-7
CASSFLGENRAAEQYF
>TRBV6-1|TRBJ1-1
CASSEYGDRASHTLTSEAFF
>TRBV13|TRBJ2-4
CASSLYEGPGNIQYF
>TRBV7-6|TRBJ2-7
CASSADTSSYEQYF
>TRBV28|TRBJ1-2
CASSLMGSGYTF